A selection of T cell receptor beta chains follows, all from one sample in a study of CD8 T cells in ankylosing spondylitis. TCRdb itself ran the 5' RACE reads through MiXCR, one entry per CDR3 protein. The sample yields about 500,000 distinct CDR3 sequences, about 13% seen once. The sequenced sample consisted of blood, either unsorted or a sorted T cell fraction (not recorded which). The receptors stem from a male donor with ankylosing spondylitis. CDR3s include the opening cysteine and the closing phenylalanine or tryptophan. The order of the fields is D gene, V gene, J gene, CDR3 length, clone size, CDR3 DNA, CDR3 protein. The D gene is left open where the match is weak. Clone size is given for some rows only: seen once, a few or many times, or a class if the clone is expanded.

-	TRBV19	TRBJ1-2	14	few	TGTGCCAGTAGTATAGGGTTCTCTAACTATGGCTACACCTTC	CASSIGFSNYGYTF
-	TRBV19	TRBJ1-1	13	few	TGTGCCAGTATCCCCCCCTGGAACACTGAAGCTTTCTTT	CASIPPWNTEAFF
-	TRBV20-1	TRBJ2-1	10	-	TGCAGTGCTGCCTACAATGAGCAGTTCTTC	CSAAYNEQFF
-	TRBV10-3	TRBJ2-3	16	few	TGTGCCATCAGTGAGCGGACTAGGGGGTTTGCAGATACGCAGTATTTT	CAISERTRGFADTQYF
TRBD2	TRBV20-1	TRBJ2-3	14	many	TGCAGTGCTAGACCTAGCGGGATCACAGATACGCAGTATTTT	CSARPSGITDTQYF
-	TRBV30	TRBJ1-1	17	-	TGTGCCTGGAGTGTCCCCCGACCCTCGGTGGTGAACACTGAAGCTTTCTTT	CAWSVPRPSVVNTEAFF
TRBD1	TRBV10-3	TRBJ1-5	16	few	TGTGCCATCAGTGGCCAGGGGGCGAGTAGCAATCAGCCCCAGCATTTT	CAISGQGASSNQPQHF
-	TRBV24-1	TRBJ1-2	14	many	TGTGCCACCAGTGACAACGGGAAGTCGACTGGCTACACCTTC	CATSDNGKSTGYTF
-	TRBV10-2	TRBJ2-1	15	few	TGCGCCAGCAGCGACATCAGACTAGTACGCCATGAGCAGTTCTTC	CASSDIRLVRHEQFF
-	TRBV14	TRBJ2-5	13	many	TGTGCCAGCAGCCAAGTGGCGGAAGAGACCCAGTACTTC	CASSQVAEETQYF
-	TRBV27	TRBJ2-1	17	few	TGTGCCAGCAGTCCATTCCGGACGGAACTCTCCTACAATGAGCAGTTCTTC	CASSPFRTELSYNEQFF
-	TRBV29-1	TRBJ1-2	13	-	TGCAGCGTTGGCCCCGGACAAAACTATGGCTACACCTTC	CSVGPGQNYGYTF
TRBD2	TRBV7-2	TRBJ2-1	16	-	TGTGCCAGCAGCTTATTCGGGGGAGGGACTTACAATGAGCAGTTCTTC	CASSLFGGGTYNEQFF
-	TRBV2	TRBJ2-7	14	-	TGTGCCAGCAGTGAAACCCTACACACCTACGAGCAGTACTTC	CASSETLHTYEQYF